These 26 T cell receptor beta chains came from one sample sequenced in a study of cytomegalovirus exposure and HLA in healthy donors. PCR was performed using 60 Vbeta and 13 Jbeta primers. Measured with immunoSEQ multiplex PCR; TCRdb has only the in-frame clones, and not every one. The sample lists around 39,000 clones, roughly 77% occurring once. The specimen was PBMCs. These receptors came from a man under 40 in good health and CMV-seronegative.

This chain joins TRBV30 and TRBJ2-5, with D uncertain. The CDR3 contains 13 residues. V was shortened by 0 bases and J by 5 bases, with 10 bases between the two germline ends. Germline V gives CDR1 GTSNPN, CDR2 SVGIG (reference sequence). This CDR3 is CAWSVRVLETQYF. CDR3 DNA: TGTGCCTGGAGTGTACGGGTTCTCGAGACCCAGTACTTC. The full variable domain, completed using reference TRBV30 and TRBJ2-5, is SQTIHQWPATLVQPVGSPLSLECTVEGTSNPNLYWYRQAAGRGLQLLFYSVGIGQISSEVPQNLSASRPQDRQFILSSKKLLLSDSGFYLCAWSVRVLETQYFGPGTRLLVL.

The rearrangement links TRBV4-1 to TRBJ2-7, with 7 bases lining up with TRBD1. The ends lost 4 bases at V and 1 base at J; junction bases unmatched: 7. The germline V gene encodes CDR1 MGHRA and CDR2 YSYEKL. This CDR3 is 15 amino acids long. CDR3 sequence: CASSPRTGSSYEQYF. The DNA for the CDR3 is TGCGCCAGCAGCCCGCGGACAGGCAGTTCCTACGAGCAGTACTTC.

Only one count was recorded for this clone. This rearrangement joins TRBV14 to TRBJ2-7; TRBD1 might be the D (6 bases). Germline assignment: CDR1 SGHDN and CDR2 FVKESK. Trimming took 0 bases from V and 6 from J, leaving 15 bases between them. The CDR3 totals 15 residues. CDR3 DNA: TGTGCCAGCAGCCAAGATCGGGGTAGGACAGTCGAGCAGTACTTC. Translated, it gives CASSQDRGRTVEQYF.

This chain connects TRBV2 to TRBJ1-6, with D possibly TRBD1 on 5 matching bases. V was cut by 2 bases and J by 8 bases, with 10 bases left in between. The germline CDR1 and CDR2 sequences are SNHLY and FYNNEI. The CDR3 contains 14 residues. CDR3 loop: CASSEQGGDSPLHF. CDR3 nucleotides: TGTGCCAGCAGTGAACAGGGTGGGGATTCACCCCTCCACTTT.

CDR3 amino acids: CASREQGSHEQYF. In nucleotides, the CDR3 is TGTGCCAGCAGAGAACAGGGGTCCCACGAGCAGTACTTC. The chain recombines TRBV28 with TRBJ2-7; 7 bases fit TRBD1. CDR1 is MDHEN and CDR2 is SYDVKM in the germline V gene. The ends lost 6 bases at V and 5 bases at J; junction bases unmatched: 7. The CDR3 is 13 residues long.

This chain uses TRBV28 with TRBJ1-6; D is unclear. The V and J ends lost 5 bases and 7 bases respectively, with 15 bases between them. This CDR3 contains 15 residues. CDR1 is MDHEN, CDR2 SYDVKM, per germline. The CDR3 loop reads CASSPGMSRNSPLHF. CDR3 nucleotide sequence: TGTGCCAGCAGTCCCGGGATGTCGAGGAATTCACCCCTCCACTTT.

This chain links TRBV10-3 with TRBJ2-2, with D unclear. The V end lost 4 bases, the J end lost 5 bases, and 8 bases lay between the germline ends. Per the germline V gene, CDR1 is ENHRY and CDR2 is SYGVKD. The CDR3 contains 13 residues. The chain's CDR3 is CAISGPRTGELFF. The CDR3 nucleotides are TGTGCCATCAGTGGGCCTAGAACCGGGGAGCTGTTTTTT.

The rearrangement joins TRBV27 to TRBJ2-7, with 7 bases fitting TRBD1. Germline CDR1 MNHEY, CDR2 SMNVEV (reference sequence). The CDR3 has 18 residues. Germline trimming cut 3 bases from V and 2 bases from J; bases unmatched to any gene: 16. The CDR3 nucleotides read TGTGCCAGCAGTTTCCGCCCCACCCTGACAGGGCGAACCTACGAGCAGTACTTC. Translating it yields CASSFRPTLTGRTYEQYF.

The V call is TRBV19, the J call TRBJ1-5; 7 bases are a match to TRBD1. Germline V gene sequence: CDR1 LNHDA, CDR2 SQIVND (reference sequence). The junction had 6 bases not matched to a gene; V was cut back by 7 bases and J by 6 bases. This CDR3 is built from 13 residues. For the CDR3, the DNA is TGTGCCAGTAAAGGGACAGCTAGTCAGCCCCAGCATTTT. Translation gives CASKGTASQPQHF.

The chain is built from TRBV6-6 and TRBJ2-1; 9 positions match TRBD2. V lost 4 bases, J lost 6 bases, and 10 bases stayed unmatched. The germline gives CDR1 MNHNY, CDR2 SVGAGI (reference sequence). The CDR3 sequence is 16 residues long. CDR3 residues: CASSFAGGGILNEQFF. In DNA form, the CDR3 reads TGTGCCAGCAGTTTTGCGGGGGGGGGAATCCTCAATGAGCAGTTCTTC.

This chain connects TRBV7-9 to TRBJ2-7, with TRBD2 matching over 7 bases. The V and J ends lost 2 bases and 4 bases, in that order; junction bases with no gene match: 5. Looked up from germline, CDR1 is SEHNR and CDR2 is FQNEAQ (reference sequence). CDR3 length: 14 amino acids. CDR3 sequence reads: CASSLSGTKYEQYF. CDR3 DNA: TGTGCCAGCAGCTTAAGTGGGACTAAATACGAGCAGTACTTC. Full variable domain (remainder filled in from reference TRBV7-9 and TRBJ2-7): DTGVSQNPRHKITKRGQNVTFRCDPISEHNRLYWYRQTLGQGPEFLTYFQNEAQLEKSRLLSDRFSAERPKGSFSTLEIQRTEQGDSAMYLCASSLSGTKYEQYFGPGTRLTVT.

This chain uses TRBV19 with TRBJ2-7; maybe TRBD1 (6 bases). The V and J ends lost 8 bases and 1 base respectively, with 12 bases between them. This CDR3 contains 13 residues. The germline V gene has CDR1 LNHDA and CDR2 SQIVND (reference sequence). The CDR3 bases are TGTGCCAGTTACAGGGTCCCGTCCTACGAGCAGTACTTC. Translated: CASYRVPSYEQYF.

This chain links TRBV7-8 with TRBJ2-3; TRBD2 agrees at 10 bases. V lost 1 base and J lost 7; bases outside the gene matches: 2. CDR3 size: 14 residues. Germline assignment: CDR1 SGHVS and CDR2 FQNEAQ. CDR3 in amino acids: CASSLGTSGNTQYF. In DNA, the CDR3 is TGTGCCAGCAGCTTAGGGACTAGCGGCAATACGCAGTATTTT.

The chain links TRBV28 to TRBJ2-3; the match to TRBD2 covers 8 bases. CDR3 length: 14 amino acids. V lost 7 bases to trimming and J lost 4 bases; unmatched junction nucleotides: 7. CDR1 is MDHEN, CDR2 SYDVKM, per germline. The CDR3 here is CASTWEGLADTQYF. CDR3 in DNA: TGTGCCAGCACCTGGGAGGGACTAGCAGATACGCAGTATTTT.

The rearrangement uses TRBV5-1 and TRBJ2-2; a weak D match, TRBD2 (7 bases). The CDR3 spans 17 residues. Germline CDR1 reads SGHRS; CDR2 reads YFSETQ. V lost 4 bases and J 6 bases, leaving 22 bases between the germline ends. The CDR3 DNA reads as TGCGCCAGCAGCGACCGGACGGGGGGCCCCGGCGCCGGGGAGCTGTTTTTT. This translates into CASSDRTGGPGAGELFF.

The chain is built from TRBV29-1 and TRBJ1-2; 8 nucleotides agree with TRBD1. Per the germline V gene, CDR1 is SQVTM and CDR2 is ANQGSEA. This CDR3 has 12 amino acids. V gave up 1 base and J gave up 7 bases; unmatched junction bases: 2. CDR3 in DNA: TGCAGCGTTGAAGGGACAGGGACTGGCTACACCTTC. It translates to CSVEGTGTGYTF.

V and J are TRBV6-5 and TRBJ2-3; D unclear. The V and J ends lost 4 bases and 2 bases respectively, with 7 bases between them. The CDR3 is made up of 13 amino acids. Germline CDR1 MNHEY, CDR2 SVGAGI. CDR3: CASSFGPTDTQYF. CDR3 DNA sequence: TGTGCCAGCAGTTTTGGGCCCACAGATACGCAGTATTTT.

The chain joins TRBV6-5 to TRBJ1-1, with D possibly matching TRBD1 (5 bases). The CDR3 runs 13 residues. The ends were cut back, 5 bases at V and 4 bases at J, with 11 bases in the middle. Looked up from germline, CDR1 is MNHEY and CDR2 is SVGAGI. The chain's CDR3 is CASSRQWSTEAFF. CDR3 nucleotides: TGTGCCAGCAGTCGACAGTGGTCCACTGAAGCTTTCTTT.

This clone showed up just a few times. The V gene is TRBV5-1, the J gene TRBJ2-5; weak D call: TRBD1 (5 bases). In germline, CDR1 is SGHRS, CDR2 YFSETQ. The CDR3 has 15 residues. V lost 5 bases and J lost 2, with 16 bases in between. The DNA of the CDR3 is TGCGCCAGCAGGTCAGTTGGGGCCCCTCAAGAGACCCAGTACTTC. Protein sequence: CASRSVGAPQETQYF.

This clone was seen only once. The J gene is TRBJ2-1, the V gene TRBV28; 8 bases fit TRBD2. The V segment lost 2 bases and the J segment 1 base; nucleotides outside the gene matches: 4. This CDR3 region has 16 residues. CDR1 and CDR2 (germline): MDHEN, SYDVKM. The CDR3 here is CASSLLGRGSYNEQFF. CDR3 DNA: TGTGCCAGCAGTTTACTCGGGAGGGGGTCCTACAATGAGCAGTTCTTC.

CDR3 DNA: TGTGCCAGCAGCTTGGCGCGACAGGGAACCTACGAGCAGTACTTC. Translating it yields CASSLARQGTYEQYF. The chain has TRBV5-4 and TRBJ2-7, with 7 bases identical to TRBD1. Germline CDR1 is SGHNT and CDR2 is YYREEE (reference sequence). The CDR3 has 15 residues. V dropped 0 bases and J dropped 2; count of bases not matched to a gene: 5.

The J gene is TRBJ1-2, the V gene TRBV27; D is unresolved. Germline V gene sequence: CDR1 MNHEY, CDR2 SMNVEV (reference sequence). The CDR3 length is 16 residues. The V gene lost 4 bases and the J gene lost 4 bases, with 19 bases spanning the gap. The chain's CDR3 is CASSSSAVGEGYGYTF. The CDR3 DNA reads TGTGCCAGCAGTTCGTCCGCCGTCGGGGAAGGCTATGGCTACACCTTC.

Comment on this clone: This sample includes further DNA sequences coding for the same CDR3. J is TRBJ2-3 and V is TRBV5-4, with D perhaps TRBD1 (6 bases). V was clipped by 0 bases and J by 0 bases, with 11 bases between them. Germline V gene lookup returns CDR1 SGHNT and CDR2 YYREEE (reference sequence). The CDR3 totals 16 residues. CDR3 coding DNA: TGTGCCAGCAGCTTGGGGGCAGGGGTTAGCACAGATACGCAGTATTTT. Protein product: CASSLGAGVSTDTQYF.

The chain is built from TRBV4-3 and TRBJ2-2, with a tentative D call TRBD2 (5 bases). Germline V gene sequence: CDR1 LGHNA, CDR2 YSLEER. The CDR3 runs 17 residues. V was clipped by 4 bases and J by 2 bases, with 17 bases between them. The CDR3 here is CASSPQSAGFNTGELFF. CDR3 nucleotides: TGCGCCAGCAGCCCCCAAAGTGCGGGTTTTAACACCGGGGAGCTGTTTTTT.

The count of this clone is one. CDR3 DNA sequence: TGTGCCAGCAGCGCCGGGTCATCGGCTAATGAAAAACTGTTTTTT. Translating it yields CASSAGSSANEKLFF. The chain carries TRBV11-2 and TRBJ1-4; D unclear. V was shortened by 5 bases and J by 3 bases, with 13 bases between the two germline ends. Germline V lookup: CDR1 SGHAT, CDR2 FQNNGV. The CDR3 totals 15 residues.

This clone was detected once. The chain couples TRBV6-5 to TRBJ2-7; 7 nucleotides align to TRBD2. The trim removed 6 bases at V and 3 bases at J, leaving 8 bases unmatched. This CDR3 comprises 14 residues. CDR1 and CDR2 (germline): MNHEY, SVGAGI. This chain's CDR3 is CASSLGTKSYEQYF. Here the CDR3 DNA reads TGTGCCAGCAGCCTCGGGACTAAGAGCTACGAGCAGTACTTC.